This is a list of T cell receptor beta chains from one sample in a study of shared clonotypes between healthy human individuals. The repertoire was sequenced with immunoSEQ multiplex PCR; TCRdb's copy has only in-frame clones and lacks some. The sample shows some 2.3 million clones, more than 85% of them seen only once. The sequencing sample was made of naive CD4+ T cells from PBMCs. Receptor source: a man aged 18 to 30 in good health. Some clones in this sample may be carry-over from other donors' samples. Each CDR3 is given with its conserved first and last residue. The D gene is left open where the match is weak. Expanded clones get a size class; other rows say once, few or many, or leave the size out.

d_call	j_call	cdr3_length	v_call	clone_size	cdr3_nt	cdr3_aa
.	TRBJ1-5	15	TRBV7-2	once	TGTGCCAGCAGCCCCTGGGCGGGGAGCAATCAGCCCCAGCATTTT	CASSPWAGSNQPQHF
TRBD1	TRBJ1-4	16	TRBV19	once	TGTGCCAGTAGTATCTACAGGGGGACAACTAATGAAAAACTGTTTTTT	CASSIYRGTTNEKLFF
.	TRBJ1-5	15	TRBV19	.	TGTGCCAGTAGTATAGGGGTACGAACGGGGCAGCCCCAGCATTTT	CASSIGVRTGQPQHF
.	TRBJ1-2	15	TRBV5-1	.	TGCGCCAGCTTTTCAGGGCCAGGGACGAGCTATGGCTACACCTTC	CASFSGPGTSYGYTF
.	TRBJ2-2	14	TRBV18	.	TGTGCCAGCTCACCTCGGAGGGATACCGGGGAGCTGTTTTTT	CASSPRRDTGELFF
.	TRBJ2-2	14	TRBV7-3	.	TGTGCCAGCAGCTCTATAAGGAACACCGGGGAGCTGTTTTTT	CASSSIRNTGELFF
.	TRBJ1-2	14	TRBV18	.	TGTGCCAGCTCACCGGACCAGGGGCCCATTGGCTACACCTTC	CASSPDQGPIGYTF
.	TRBJ1-2	13	TRBV4-3	once	TGCGCCAGCAGCCCCGGGGGGAGCTATGGCTACACCTTC	CASSPGGSYGYTF
.	TRBJ1-5	14	TRBV4-2	few	TGTGCCAGCAGCCAAGGTGCCCGCAATCAGCCCCAGCATTTT	CASSQGARNQPQHF
TRBD2	TRBJ2-2	13	TRBV2	.	TGTGCCAGCAGGCGGGAGGACACCGGGGAGCTGTTTTTT	CASRREDTGELFF
TRBD2	TRBJ2-1	16	TRBV9	once	TGTGCCAGCAGCGTAGTCAGAGCGGGAGGGACGAATGAGCAGTTCTTC	CASSVVRAGGTNEQFF
.	TRBJ2-7	13	TRBV10-1	.	TGCGCCAGCAGTCCCGGACTGTTCTACGAGCAGTACTTC	CASSPGLFYEQYF
TRBD2	TRBJ2-1	12	TRBV27	few	TGTGCCAGCAGTCAGGGAGGGCAGGGGCAGTTCTTC	CASSQGGQGQFF
.	TRBJ1-3	16	TRBV12-2	.	TGTGCAAGTCGCCCCCAAAAAGGGAGTGATGGAAACACCATATATTTT	CASRPQKGSDGNTIYF
.	TRBJ1-6	14	TRBV5-1	.	TGCGCCAGCAGAGAGGGGACAAATAATTCACCCCTCCACTTT	CASREGTNNSPLHF
.	TRBJ1-2	14	TRBV10-3	.	TGTGCCATCAGCCCGGGACTGCAATACTATGGCTACACCTTC	CAISPGLQYYGYTF